The next 29 T cell receptor beta chains were all read from a single sample in a study of blood T cells in healthy people across ages. A second PCR of about 7 to 12 cycles used a sample-barcoded 5' primer and a J-beta primer mix. MiXCR, applied by TCRdb to the 5' RACE reads, yields one record per CDR3 protein. The sample shows about 1,800,000 distinct CDR3 sequences, roughly 28% of them seen only once. Specimen: blood. The origin of the receptors is a woman aged 25 to 39 in good health.

The gene calls are TRBV5-1 and TRBJ2-5, with 7 nucleotides matching TRBD2. After removal of 4 bases from V and 4 bases from J, the junction contained 13 bases not matched to a gene. The CDR3 spans 16 residues. The V gene's germline CDR1 is SGHRS and CDR2 YFSETQ. CDR3 nucleotides: TGCGCCAGCAGCCCAACCCACGCCCCGGGAGGAGAGACCCAGTACTTC. It encodes CASSPTHAPGGETQYF.

J is TRBJ1-1 and V is TRBV7-6; no firm D call. The CDR3 runs 14 residues. The germline CDR1 and CDR2 sequences are SGHVS and FNYEAQ. V dropped 5 bases and J dropped 3 bases, with 13 bases sitting between them. Here the CDR3 reads CASSAGGRDTEAFF. For the CDR3, the DNA is TGTGCCAGCAGCGCAGGAGGTCGTGACACTGAAGCTTTCTTT.

This clonotype was counted many times. The CDR3 DNA is TGCGCCAGCAGCCAACTAGCCAACACAGATACGCAGTATTTT. It specifies CASSQLANTDTQYF. J is TRBJ2-3 and V is TRBV4-3; perhaps TRBD2 as D (5 bases). The germline CDR1 and CDR2 sequences are LGHNA and YSLEER. CDR3 length: 14 amino acids. Between the trimmed V and J ends, which lost 2 bases and 2 bases, there was a span of 8 bases.

V and J are TRBV28 and TRBJ2-1; the match to TRBD1 covers 9 bases. V shed 5 bases and J 10 bases; nucleotides not matched to a gene: 15. In germline, CDR1 is MDHEN, CDR2 SYDVKM. The CDR3 is 16 residues long. CDR3 loop: CASSNQPGQGSSEQFF. The CDR3 DNA is TGTGCCAGCAGTAATCAACCGGGACAGGGTAGTAGCGAGCAGTTCTTC.

This clonotype was seen repeatedly, ten times or more. V and J are TRBV7-2 and TRBJ2-1; D unclear. Trimming removed 5 bases from V and 6 bases from J, with 14 bases in between. The CDR3 contains 14 residues. CDR1 and CDR2 (germline): SGHTA, FQGNSA. CDR3 DNA sequence: TGTGCCAGCAGCAACGGGCCCCGCGGCAATGAGCAGTTCTTC. This sequence encodes CASSNGPRGNEQFF.

A few counts support this clonotype. J is TRBJ2-5 and V is TRBV20-1; possibly TRBD1 for D (8 bases). The end of the DNA fits TRBJ2-7 better, so the J call may be wrong. CDR3 length: 15 residues. Germline values: CDR1 DFQATT, CDR2 SNEGSKA (reference sequence). The CDR3 sequence is CSARQGQGGGYEQYF. DNA of the CDR3: TGCAGTGCTAGACAAGGACAGGGAGGGGGATACGAGCAGTACTTC.

J is TRBJ2-3 and V is TRBV2; 7 bases fit TRBD1. V was clipped by 7 bases and J by 2 bases; unmatched bases: 6. Germline loops: CDR1 SNHLY, CDR2 FYNNEI. The CDR3 spans 14 residues. CDR3 region: CASNFRGTTDTQYF. CDR3 DNA: TGTGCCAGCAATTTCAGGGGGACCACAGATACGCAGTATTTT. The whole variable domain, filled in from reference TRBV2 and TRBJ2-3, reads EPEVTQTPSHQVTQMGQEVILRCVPISNHLYFYWYRQILGQKVEFLVSFYNNEISEKSEIFDDQFSVERPDGSNFTLKIRSTKLEDSAMYFCASNFRGTTDTQYFGPGTRLTVL.

This clonotype was seen more than once but under ten times. This chain uses TRBV5-1 with TRBJ1-1; 10 nucleotides match TRBD1. J lost 1 base, V lost 0 bases, and 9 bases had no gene match. CDR1 and CDR2 from the germline V gene are SGHRS and YFSETQ. CDR3 length: 18 amino acids. CDR3 residues: CASSLGQGALRANTEAFF. CDR3 sequence (DNA): TGCGCCAGCAGCTTGGGACAGGGGGCATTACGGGCGAACACTGAAGCTTTCTTT.

As regards this clonotype: This may be a read error, as it is one base from a much larger clone. The chain links TRBV11-2 to TRBJ1-2; no definite D call. CDR3 length equals 14 residues. Germline assignment: CDR1 SGHAT and CDR2 FQNNGV. Here the CDR3 DNA reads TGTGCCAGCAGCGCGAGGACGGGCACTGGTGGCCACACCTTC. Translated: CASSARTGTGGHTF. The full variable domain, rest sourced from reference TRBV11-2 and TRBJ1-2, is EAGVAQSPRYKIIEKRQSVAFWCNPISGHATLYWYQQILGQGPKLLIQFQNNGVVDDSQLPKDRFSAERLKGVDSTLKIQPAKLEDSAVYLCASSARTGTGGHTFGSGTRLTVV.

The genes are TRBV5-1 and TRBJ2-7; D possibly corresponds to TRBD1 (5 bases). The V and J ends lost 6 bases and 0 bases respectively, with 16 bases between them. The length of the CDR3 is 15 residues. Germline V lookup: CDR1 SGHRS, CDR2 YFSETQ. The CDR3 DNA follows: TGCGCCAGCAACTCCGCCCAGGGCCGCTCCTACGAGCAGTACTTC. This encodes CASNSAQGRSYEQYF.

This clonotype was observed a few times. The V and J genes are TRBV12-5 and TRBJ2-3; D call uncertain. This CDR3 is built from 12 residues. The germline V gene has CDR1 LGHNT and CDR2 FRNRAP. V lost 9 bases to trimming and J lost 6 bases, with 13 bases between them. The CDR3 DNA reads as TGTGCTAGCTCTATCTCCGGGGATACGCAGTATTTT. This gives the protein CASSISGDTQYF.

The count of this clonotype is one. The CDR3 sequence: CASSWRRGNEQYF. As DNA, the CDR3 is TGTGCCAGCAGCTGGCGCAGGGGTAATGAGCAGTACTTC. V gene TRBV7-3 combines with J gene TRBJ2-7, with D possibly TRBD1 on 6 matching bases. Germline assignment: CDR1 SGHTA and CDR2 FQGTGA. The V end was cut by 4 bases, the J end by 7 bases, with 14 bases between. CDR3 length: 13 amino acids.

This clonotype was recorded many times. V and J are TRBV5-1 and TRBJ2-5, with 9 bases fitting TRBD1. CDR1 and CDR2 (germline): SGHRS, YFSETQ. This CDR3 is 16 amino acids long. The J segment lost 0 bases and the V segment lost 3 bases, leaving 6 bases of the junction unmatched. For the CDR3, the DNA is TGCGCCAGCAGCTCTGGGACAGGGATTTACCAAGAGACCCAGTACTTC. Its protein is CASSSGTGIYQETQYF.

With respect to this clonotype: A much larger clone lies a single base off, so this may be a read error. The rearrangement joins TRBV7-2 to TRBJ2-7; D is unclear. The CDR3 has 15 residues. Per the germline V gene, CDR1 is SGHTA and CDR2 is FQGNSA. Trimming shortened V by 4 bases and J by 1 base, and 14 bases separated the two germline ends. CDR3 sequence reads: CASSYPTRGSYEQYF. The CDR3 region has the DNA TGTGCCAGCAGCTACCCGACTCGCGGATCCTACGAGCAGTACTTC.

V is TRBV10-3 and J is TRBJ2-7; 10 positions match TRBD1. CDR1 is ENHRY, CDR2 SYGVKD, per germline. This CDR3 comprises 14 residues. V trimming: 4 bases; J trimming: 10 bases; junction bases outside the gene matches: 10. Here the CDR3 reads CAISAGQGREAQYF. The CDR3 DNA follows: TGTGCCATCAGTGCGGGACAGGGGAGGGAGGCCCAGTACTTC.

The chain couples TRBV6-5 to TRBJ1-1; a weak D match, TRBD1 (5 bases). Trimming cost V 6 bases and J 4 bases, with 15 bases left between them. Germline V gives CDR1 MNHEY, CDR2 SVGAGI. The CDR3 is made up of 14 amino acids. CDR3 sequence: CASREQEHFTEAFF. The CDR3 nucleotides read TGTGCCAGCAGGGAACAGGAGCACTTCACTGAAGCTTTCTTT.

This clonotype appeared many times. V is TRBV2 and J is TRBJ2-1; 8 nucleotides match TRBD1. The CDR3 spans 13 residues. The V and J ends lost 4 bases and 7 bases, in that order; junction bases with no gene match: 3. Per the germline V gene, CDR1 is SNHLY and CDR2 is FYNNEI. The CDR3 here is CASSGQGRNEQFF. The CDR3 nucleotides are TGTGCCAGCAGTGGACAGGGGCGTAATGAGCAGTTCTTC.

The chain is built from TRBV7-2 and TRBJ2-1, with 7 positions matching TRBD1. V trimming: 5 bases; J trimming: 12 bases; junction bases outside the gene matches: 10. CDR1 is SGHTA and CDR2 is FQGNSA in the germline V gene. The CDR3 spans 13 residues. The CDR3 is CASSPLAGTAQFF. CDR3 in DNA: TGTGCCAGCAGCCCCCTAGCCGGGACAGCGCAGTTCTTC.

This clonotype was seen more than once but under ten times. Since a much larger clone is just one base distant, this may be a read error. The gene calls are TRBV5-1 and TRBJ2-3, with D perhaps TRBD1 or TRBD2 (5 bases each). This CDR3 region has 14 residues. V gave up 2 bases and J gave up 4 bases, with 11 bases separating them. Germline CDR1 is SGHRS and CDR2 is YFSETQ. For the CDR3, the DNA is TGCGCCAGCAGCTTAGGGACCACCGCAGATACGCAGTATTTT. It is translated as CASSLGTTADTQYF.

This clonotype was picked up a small number of times. CDR3 in DNA: TGCGCCAGCAGTGAGTCGTGGGGACAGAACACTGAAGCTTTCTTT. Protein product: CASSESWGQNTEAFF. The chain carries TRBV10-2 and TRBJ1-1, with D maybe TRBD1 (6 bases). This CDR3 region has 15 residues. Between the trimmed V and J ends, which lost 0 bases and 1 base, there was a span of 9 bases. Germline values: CDR1 WSHSY, CDR2 SAAADI.

Only a few counts were recorded for this clonotype. The J gene is TRBJ2-7, the V gene TRBV7-9; D possibly uses TRBD1 or TRBD2 (5 bases each). Trimming removed 1 base from V and 3 bases from J, with 16 bases in between. Germline CDR1 reads SEHNR; CDR2 reads FQNEAQ (reference sequence). The CDR3 runs 16 residues. CDR3 bases: TGTGCCAGCAGCTTAGAGGGACCTGGTACGGGCTACGAGCAGTACTTC. It codes for CASSLEGPGTGYEQYF.

With respect to this clonotype: A much larger clonotype is one base distant, so this may be a read error. The chain uses TRBV5-1 and TRBJ2-7; 8 nucleotides align to TRBD2. V was clipped by 0 bases and J by 4 bases; unmatched bases: 6. The germline V gene encodes CDR1 SGHRS and CDR2 YFSETQ. The CDR3 is made up of 15 amino acids. The CDR3 loop is CASSLETGGCYEQYF. DNA of the CDR3: TGCGCCAGCAGCTTGGAGACGGGGGGGTGTTACGAGCAGTACTTC. Full variable domain (remainder filled in from reference TRBV5-1 and TRBJ2-7): KAGVTQTPRYLIKTRGQQVTLSCSPISGHRSVSWYQQTPGQGLQFLFEYFSETQRNKGNFPGRFSGRQFSNSRSEMNVSTLELGDSALYLCASSLETGGCYEQYFGPGTRLTVT.

About this clonotype itself: Given a much more abundant clone one base away, this may be a read error. The CDR3 coding sequence is TGTGCCGGCGCCTTTGGCGGAGGGGGCTCCTACAATGAGCAGTTCTTC. This codes for CAGAFGGGGSYNEQFF. The genes are TRBV10-3 and TRBJ2-1, with D perhaps matching TRBD1 or TRBD2 (6 bases each). Germline V gives CDR1 ENHRY, CDR2 SYGVKD. V lost 11 bases and J lost 0, with 20 bases in between. The CDR3 spans 16 residues.

V is TRBV7-6 and J is TRBJ2-5, with 8 positions matching TRBD2. The germline gives CDR1 SGHVS, CDR2 FNYEAQ. There are 14 residues in the CDR3. Trimming took 6 bases from V and 3 from J; bases not matched to a gene: 6. CDR3: CASRSLAGKETQYF. The CDR3 DNA reads as TGTGCCAGCAGGTCCCTAGCGGGTAAAGAGACCCAGTACTTC.

In its sample, this clonotype was seen a few times. The chain joins TRBV20-1 to TRBJ2-3, with D maybe TRBD2 (5 bases). The germline CDR1 and CDR2 sequences are DFQATT and SNEGSKA (reference sequence). There are 16 residues in the CDR3. V gave up 0 bases and J gave up 0 bases, with 13 bases separating them. This CDR3 reads CSARDPRGASTDTQYF. The CDR3 nucleotides are TGCAGTGCTAGAGATCCCCGGGGAGCTAGCACAGATACGCAGTATTTT.

The rearrangement uses TRBV7-3 and TRBJ2-2; D may match TRBD1 or TRBD2 (5 bases each). Trimming took 3 bases from V and 7 from J, leaving 9 bases between them. This CDR3 has 13 amino acids. Germline assignment: CDR1 SGHTA and CDR2 FQGTGA. CDR3 DNA: TGTGCCAGCAGCTTGACAGCGGTCGGGGAGCTGTTTTTT. This encodes CASSLTAVGELFF.

V and J are TRBV18 and TRBJ2-7, with 10 positions matching TRBD2. This CDR3 is 16 amino acids long. Trimming at V came to 3 bases and at J to 2 bases, leaving 7 bases not matched to a gene. Germline-derived CDR1 and CDR2 are KGHSH and LQKENI. The CDR3 sequence is CASSPFSSGSPYEQYF. CDR3 bases: TGTGCCAGCTCACCCTTTTCTAGCGGGAGTCCCTACGAGCAGTACTTC.

The rearrangement links TRBV29-1 to TRBJ2-1; 8 nucleotides align to TRBD1. CDR3 length equals 13 residues. The V gene's germline CDR1 is SQVTM and CDR2 ANQGSEA. Trimming at V came to 5 bases and at J to 5 bases, leaving 5 bases not matched to a gene. The CDR3 DNA is TGCAGCGTTACCGACAGGGGCGACAATGAGCAGTTCTTC. Translated, it gives CSVTDRGDNEQFF.

This clonotype was detected many times. The chain combines TRBV20-1 with TRBJ2-5, with a possible D match to TRBD1 (6 bases). The V end lost 6 bases, the J end lost 5 bases, and 31 bases lay between the germline ends. Germline lookup yields CDR1 DFQATT and CDR2 SNEGSKA (reference sequence). The CDR3 contains 18 residues. As DNA, the CDR3 is TGCAGTGCCACCCCGGCGCAGGGGCAACTAGGGGGTTTGGAGACCCAGTACTTC. This translates into CSATPAQGQLGGLETQYF.